Presented here are 22 T cell receptor gamma chains from one specimen sequenced in a study of Vδ1+ human thymocytes. General study findings and limits: Highly polyclonal TRG and TRD repertoires with Gaussian CDR3 length distributions appeared in thymus.

No antigens are known for them. The template was reverse-transcribed extracted RNA. The CDR3 regions were amplified by multiplex PCR from V-gene primers to a constant-region primer. TCRdb called clones anew from the multiplex PCR reads with CATT. Of several thousand gamma-chain clones in the sample, approximately 38% are singletons; the top ten hold 1.5% to 2.5%. The specimen sequenced was Vdelta1+ gamma-delta thymocytes from the thymus. Subset meaning: FACS-sorted CD3+ TCRalphabeta- TCRVdelta1+ TCRVdelta2- thymocytes. The origin of the receptors is a boy under three years old who had congenital heart surgery.

V and J are TRGV8 and TRGJ1 or TRGJ2. The CDR3 consists of 12 residues. Germline-derived CDR1 and CDR2 are VENAVY and YDSYNSRV. Losses at the gene ends were 9 bases for V and 10 bases for J; bases not matched to a gene: 15. CDR3 sequence (DNA): TGTGCCACCGGGGCCCGGAGGGGAAAGAAACTCTTT. Residues: CATGARRGKKLF.

The chain combines TRGV4 with TRGJ1 or TRGJ2. The CDR3 totals 13 residues. The J segment lost 2 bases and the V segment lost 3 bases, leaving 4 bases of the junction unmatched. Germline V gives CDR1 EGSTGY, CDR2 YDSYTSSV. CDR3 in amino acids: CATWDPHYYKKLF. The CDR3 DNA follows: TGTGCCACCTGGGATCCACATTATTATAAGAAACTCTTT.

The J gene is TRGJ1 or TRGJ2, the V gene TRGV8. In the absence of a J gene in TCRdb, the DNA was matched to germline to assign it here. The CDR3 length is 12 residues. Germline V gene sequence: CDR1 VENAVY, CDR2 YDSYNSRV. V lost 2 bases to trimming and J lost 11 bases; unmatched junction nucleotides: 9. The CDR3 bases are TGTGCCACCTGGGATACTAGATTCGAGAAACTCTTT. Encoded protein: CATWDTRFEKLF.

The gene calls are TRGV4 and TRGJP2. Since TCRdb gives no J gene, matching the DNA to germline was used here to assign it. Germline V lookup: CDR1 EGSTGY, CDR2 YDSYTSSV. Losses at the gene ends were 2 bases for V and 2 bases for J; bases not matched to a gene: 5. The length of the CDR3 is 15 residues. The CDR3 loop reads CATWDERSSDWIKTF. The DNA for the CDR3 is TGTGCCACCTGGGATGAGAGAAGTAGTGATTGGATCAAGACGTTT.

The chain is built from TRGV3 and TRGJ1 or TRGJ2. The V and J ends lost 5 bases and 4 bases, in that order; junction bases with no gene match: 8. Looked up from germline, CDR1 is VTNTFY and CDR2 is YDVSTARD (reference sequence). The CDR3 totals 13 residues. DNA of the CDR3: TGTGCCACCTGGGTTAACGGGTATTATAAGAAACTCTTT. It is translated as CATWVNGYYKKLF.

This clone appeared a single time. A much more abundant neighbour one base away suggests this may be a read error. No call exists for the J gene, whereas the V gene is TRGV3. The CDR3 spans 11 residues. From germline, CDR1 is VTNTFY and CDR2 YDVSTARD (reference sequence). CDR3: CATWAYYKKLF. CDR3 sequence (DNA): TGTGCCACCTGGGCTTATTATAAGAAGCTCTTT.

The V gene is given as TRGV9, and no J gene call is available. This CDR3 contains 13 residues. From germline, CDR1 is GITISATS and CDR2 ISYDGTV (reference sequence). CDR3 in amino acids: CALWELGAYNKIF. CDR3 sequence (DNA): TGTGCCTTGTGGGAGTTGGGGGCTTATAACAAAATATTT.

There is no J gene call, but TRGV4 is given as the V gene. This CDR3 is built from 11 residues. Germline V CDR1 and CDR2: EGSTGY, YDSYTSSV. The CDR3 nucleotides read TGTGCCACCTGGGAGGGGCGGTATAAACTCTTT. Its translation: CATWEGRYKLF.

The J segment was not called; the V segment is TRGV5. Germline V lookup: CDR1 VINAFY, CDR2 YDVSNSKD. The CDR3 extends over 11 amino acids. The CDR3 reads CATWEYYKKIF. CDR3 nucleotides: TGTGCCACCTGGGAATATTATAAGAAAATATTT.

The J gene call is TRGJ1 or TRGJ2, but no V gene call exists. The CDR3 runs to 14 residues. The CDR3 sequence: CATWDGPEYYKKLF. CDR3 nucleotide sequence: TGTGCCACCTGGGATGGGCCGGAATATTATAAGAAACTCTTT.

With respect to this clone: This CDR3 is also generated by other DNA sequences in the sample. The J gene is TRGJ1 or TRGJ2, the V gene TRGV4. The J gene was not available in TCRdb and was assigned here by matching the DNA to germline segments. The CDR3 has 11 amino acids. Trimming removed 0 bases from V and 10 bases from J; junction bases left unmatched: 3. The V gene's germline CDR1 is EGSTGY and CDR2 YDSYTSSV. DNA for the CDR3: TGTGCCACCTGGGATGGGCCCAAGAAACTCTTT. Protein: CATWDGPKKLF.

This chain joins TRGV4 and TRGJ1 or TRGJ2. The J gene is not listed in TCRdb, so it was assigned here from a DNA match to germline. With V trimmed by 0 bases and J by 4 bases, 6 bases remained unmatched. The CDR3 has 14 amino acids. Germline V gene lookup returns CDR1 EGSTGY and CDR2 YDSYTSSV. CDR3 coding DNA: TGTGCCACCTGGGATGGGCCCTTCTATTATAAGAAACTCTTT. Its translation is CATWDGPFYYKKLF.

This chain links TRGV5 with TRGJ1 or TRGJ2. Trimming took 5 bases from V and 1 from J; bases not matched to a gene: 11. This CDR3 is built from 15 residues. Germline assignment: CDR1 VINAFY and CDR2 YDVSNSKD. The CDR3 loop is CATWVATANYYKKLF. In DNA, the CDR3 is TGTGCCACCTGGGTCGCGACCGCAAATTATTATAAGAAACTCTTT.

This chain links TRGV5 with TRGJ1 or TRGJ2. V shed 0 bases, J shed 5 bases, and the junction held 13 bases outside the gene matches. CDR3 length: 16 amino acids. Germline loops: CDR1 VINAFY, CDR2 YDVSNSKD. The CDR3 region is CATWDRGGIPDYKKLF. The DNA of the CDR3 is TGTGCCACCTGGGACAGGGGGGGGATTCCCGATTATAAGAAACTCTTT.

This rearrangement joins TRGV9 to TRGJ1 or TRGJ2. The CDR3 runs to 11 residues. The trim removed 3 bases at V and 10 bases at J, leaving 6 bases unmatched. CDR1 and CDR2 from the germline V gene are GITISATS and ISYDGTV (reference sequence). Written as DNA, the CDR3 is TGTGCCTTGTGGGAGTCCAGAAAGAAACTCTTT. Residues: CALWESRKKLF.

Note on this clone: Other DNA sequences in the sample encode the same CDR3. The J gene is TRGJ1 or TRGJ2, the V gene TRGV4. TCRdb lists no J gene, so it was determined here by aligning the DNA to germline. This CDR3 is built from 13 residues. V was clipped by 1 base and J by 4 bases; unmatched bases: 4. Germline V gene sequence: CDR1 EGSTGY, CDR2 YDSYTSSV. CDR3: CATWDGYYYKKLF. CDR3 nucleotides: TGTGCCACCTGGGATGGTTACTATTATAAGAAACTCTTT.

Comment on this clone: At one of its ends the junction is not consistent with the germline gene, which may arise from a read error. The chain employs TRGV4 and TRGJ1 or TRGJ2. Since TCRdb gives no J gene, matching the DNA to germline was used here to assign it. Looked up from germline, CDR1 is EGSTGY and CDR2 is YDSYTSSV. This CDR3 comprises 12 residues. DNA of the CDR3: TGCGCCACCTGGACGAATTATTATAAGAAACTCTTT. Residues: CATWTNYYKKLF.

The chain combines TRGV4 with TRGJ1 or TRGJ2. TCRdb gives no J gene; it was assigned here by matching the DNA to germline. CDR1 is EGSTGY, CDR2 YDSYTSSV, per germline. CDR3 length: 13 residues. The V segment lost 6 bases and the J segment 0 bases; nucleotides outside the gene matches: 5. The CDR3 DNA follows: TGTGCCACCTGGAATTCGAATTATTATAAGAAACTCTTT. It specifies CATWNSNYYKKLF.

This clone was detected a few times. The junction and the germline gene differ at one end; a read error may be behind it. This chain connects TRGV3 to TRGJ1 or TRGJ2. This CDR3 contains 12 residues. The germline gives CDR1 VTNTFY, CDR2 YDVSTARD (reference sequence). This chain's CDR3 is CATGDSYYKKLF. The CDR3 coding sequence is TGTGCCACCGGGGACAGTTATTATAAGAAACTCTTT.

This rearrangement joins TRGV5 to TRGJ1 or TRGJ2. TCRdb gives no J gene; it was assigned here by matching the DNA to germline. The V segment lost 0 bases and the J segment 7 bases; nucleotides outside the gene matches: 3. The CDR3 has 12 amino acids. The V gene's germline CDR1 is VINAFY and CDR2 YDVSNSKD. The CDR3 DNA reads TGTGCCACCTGGGACAGGAAATATAAGAAACTCTTT. This sequence encodes CATWDRKYKKLF.

This chain connects TRGV5 to TRGJ1 or TRGJ2. The trim removed 3 bases at V and 5 bases at J, leaving 7 bases unmatched. The CDR3 totals 13 residues. Germline V gene data show CDR1 as VINAFY and CDR2 as YDVSNSKD. This CDR3 reads CATWDGPHYKKLF. As DNA, the CDR3 is TGTGCCACCTGGGACGGCCCACATTATAAGAAACTCTTT.

The chain recombines TRGV3 with TRGJ1 or TRGJ2. In the absence of a J gene in TCRdb, the DNA was matched to germline to assign it here. V shed 0 bases and J 1 base; nucleotides not matched to a gene: 12. The V gene's germline CDR1 is VTNTFY and CDR2 YDVSTARD (reference sequence). This CDR3 has 17 amino acids. The CDR3 DNA follows: TGTGCCACCTGGGACAGGCCGACTGGGCCAAATTATTATAAGAAACTCTTT. It specifies CATWDRPTGPNYYKKLF.